This TCR beta chain derives from a study of OX40 agonist ivuxolimab in advanced cancers. Study background: Every patient in dose escalation had hepatocellular carcinoma, melanoma, renal cell or head and neck cancer.

Germline CDR1 reads MGHDK; CDR2 reads SYGVNS. This CDR3 has 16 residues. V shed 5 bases and J shed 0 bases, with 16 bases lying between them. Study findings and constraints: Relative to CD4+ cells, CD8+ T cells on average had more expanded clones.

The data were produced by immunoSEQ multiplex PCR, yet TCRdb's version contains in-frame clones alone and is incomplete. The table has 55,000 to 70,000 clones, roughly 80% seen once. Regarding this clone: The target antigen is unknown.

The source of this sequence is an adult with an advanced solid tumor such as melanoma, head and neck, liver or kidney cancer. The chain is built from TRBV25-1 and TRBJ1-1; D might be TRBD1 (6 bases). The input for sequencing was CD4+ or CD8+ T cells sorted from blood, taken in a trial of the OX40 agonist ivuxolimab. In DNA, the CDR3 is TGTGCCAGCAGTACCCTTTGGGGGGGCATGAACACTGAAGCTTTCTTT. Translation: CASSTLWGGMNTEAFF.